This T cell receptor beta chain is from a study of PD-L1 blockade in urothelial cancer. Time point given: peripheral blood 6 weeks after treatment start. V was shortened by 4 bases and J by 2 bases, with 11 bases between the two germline ends. The length of the CDR3 is 14 residues. Germline lookup yields CDR1 ENHRY and CDR2 SYGVKD. Here immunoSEQ multiplex PCR was the method, and the copy in TCRdb shows in-frame clones only, minus some. This table holds some 51,000 clones, around 89% found once. The gene calls are TRBV10-3 and TRBJ1-2; a weak D match, TRBD1 (5 bases). Sequencing used PBMCs, obtained around atezolizumab (anti-PD-L1) treatment. This TCR was sampled from a man in his sixties with urothelial cancer. The CDR3, as DNA: TGTGCCATCAGTGGGCCGGACACCAACTATGGCTACACCTTC. This translates into CAISGPDTNYGYTF.